These T cell receptor beta chains were read from a single sample in a study of T cells in Graves' hyperthyroidism and ophthalmopathy. TCRdb fed the multiplex PCR reads into MiXCR, producing one record per CDR3 protein. The sample yields hundreds of thousands of distinct CDR3 sequences, 35% seen once. The source material was blood. These receptors were collected from a woman aged 40 to 50 with Graves' hyperthyroidism. The CDR3 runs from the conserved cysteine through the conserved F or W. A D gene is named only where the DNA matches it firmly. Not all rows give a size; the values are once, few, many and, for expanded clones, a class.

j_gene | d_gene | abundance | v_gene | CDR3nt | CDR3aa
TRBJ2-1 | - | - | TRBV7-2 | TGTGCCAGCAGCTTAGTTGGCGGTTACAATGAGCAGTTCTTC | CASSLVGGYNEQFF
TRBJ1-2 | - | many | TRBV5-4 | TGTGCCAGCAGCTTTAACAGGGTCTATGGCTACACCTTC | CASSFNRVYGYTF
TRBJ1-1 | - | few | TRBV19 | TGTGCCAGCAGACCAGCAGCCACTCCAGTGGGCACTGAAGCTTTCTTT | CASRPAATPVGTEAFF
TRBJ1-4 | TRBD1 | - | TRBV7-9 | TGTGCCAGCAGCCCCAGGGGGCTCGGGAGTGAAAAACTGTTTTTT | CASSPRGLGSEKLFF
TRBJ1-3 | - | many | TRBV9 | TGTGCCAGCAGCGGGGCGTACGGAAACACCATATATTTT | CASSGAYGNTIYF
TRBJ1-5 | - | many | TRBV5-8 | TGTGCCAGCAGCTTGCTCCTCCAGGGCAATCAGCCCCAGCATTTT | CASSLLLQGNQPQHF
TRBJ2-5 | - | many | TRBV10-3 | TGTGCCATCAGTGAGGCTCCAGGGGAAGAGACCCAGTACTTC | CAISEAPGEETQYF
TRBJ2-3 | - | few | TRBV20-1 | TGCAGTGCTACCCGACTAGAGGGGGCCCCAGATACGCAGTATTTT | CSATRLEGAPDTQYF
TRBJ2-7 | TRBD1 | few | TRBV20-1 | TGCAGTGCTAGAGAACTTGGGACAGGGGCCTACGAGCAGTACTTC | CSARELGTGAYEQYF
TRBJ1-2 | - | - | TRBV29-1 | TGCACCATAAATTCAGGACAAGGGGTTTATGGCTACACCTTC | CTINSGQGVYGYTF
TRBJ1-5 | TRBD1 | many | TRBV12-3/TRBV12-4 | TGTGCCAGCAGTCGTGACAGGGGCGAACAGCCCCAGCATTTT | CASSRDRGEQPQHF
TRBJ1-1 | - | - | TRBV25-1 | TGTGCCAACTCAAGAGCAGGGAGGGAAGCTTTCTTT | CANSRAGREAFF
TRBJ2-5 | - | few | TRBV5-8 | TGTGCCAGCAGCTTTTTACATACCGGGACCTCACGGGGGACCCAGTACTTC | CASSFLHTGTSRGTQYF
TRBJ2-7 | - | many | TRBV20-1 | TGCAGTGCTATATTCAGGGGGGACGAGCAGTACTTC | CSAIFRGDEQYF
TRBJ2-2 | - | - | TRBV10-3 | TGTGCCATCAGTTCACGTTGGTGGGCCAGGGACGGGGAGCTGTTTTTT | CAISSRWWARDGELFF
TRBJ1-1 | TRBD1 | few | TRBV10-3 | TGTGCCATCAGTGTTCCGGGACAGGCAAACACTGAAGCTTTCTTT | CAISVPGQANTEAFF
TRBJ2-5 | - | many | TRBV7-8 | TGTGCCAGCAGCTTGTCGGGGGACACACAAGAGACCCAGTACTTC | CASSLSGDTQETQYF
TRBJ1-3 | - | - | TRBV9 | TGTGCCAGCAGCGTAGAGGCAGGAACAGGCGACACCATATATTTT | CASSVEAGTGDTIYF
TRBJ1-5 | TRBD1 | many | TRBV20-1 | TGCAGTGCTAGTGCCGCCGGGACAGGGAGCAATCAGCCCCAGCATTTT | CSASAAGTGSNQPQHF
TRBJ2-1 | - | - | TRBV10-3 | TGTGCCATCAGTGAGTTTCCCTTGAATGAGCAGTTCTTC | CAISEFPLNEQFF
TRBJ2-5 | - | few | TRBV12-3/TRBV12-4 | TGTGCCAGCAGTTTCCCTGACAGTCAAGAGACCCAGTACTTC | CASSFPDSQETQYF
TRBJ2-5 | - | many | TRBV10-3 | TGTGCCATCACTAAGGGGGAGCAAGAGACCCAGTACTTC | CAITKGEQETQYF
TRBJ1-3 | - | few | TRBV2 | TGTGCCAGCAGTGAACAGGGGACCTCTGGAAACACCATATATTTT | CASSEQGTSGNTIYF
TRBJ2-7 | TRBD1 | many | TRBV6-5 | TGTGCCAGCAGTCGGGACAGGGCATACTACGAGCAGTACTTC | CASSRDRAYYEQYF
TRBJ2-5 | - | - | TRBV7-2 | TGTGCCAGCAGCTTATCAGGGGGTAGCGGTGAGACCCAGTACTTC | CASSLSGGSGETQYF
TRBJ2-5 | TRBD2 | - | TRBV13 | TGTGCCAGCAGCCTTGCAAGCGGGAGTTGGAAGACCCAGTACTTC | CASSLASGSWKTQYF
TRBJ1-5 | - | - | TRBV15 | TGTGCCACGGGCGAAAGATGGCTCAATCAGCCCCAGCATTTT | CATGERWLNQPQHF
TRBJ2-7 | TRBD1 | - | TRBV30 | TGTGCCTGGACTCGGGGACAGGGGACCCACGAGCAGTACTTC | CAWTRGQGTHEQYF
TRBJ2-6 | - | - | TRBV6-2/TRBV6-3 | TGTGCCAGCAGTCGAACAGGGTTTTTTGGGGCCAACGTCCTGACTTTC | CASSRTGFFGANVLTF
TRBJ2-5 | - | few | TRBV12-3/TRBV12-4 | TGTGCCAGCAGCCCAAGGGCCGTCCAAGAGACCCAGTACTTC | CASSPRAVQETQYF
TRBJ1-5 | - | - | TRBV12-3/TRBV12-4 | TGTGCCAGCAGCGATCCCAGCCGCCAGCCCCAGCATTTT | CASSDPSRQPQHF
TRBJ1-5 | - | few | TRBV6-5 | TGTGCCAGCAGTTACTCGACACAGGGTACTCAGCCCCAGCATTTT | CASSYSTQGTQPQHF
TRBJ1-2 | TRBD1 | many | TRBV10-3 | TGTGCCATCAGTGAGTCGGGACAGGGATACGGCTACACCTTC | CAISESGQGYGYTF
TRBJ2-7 | TRBD2 | - | TRBV2 | TGTGCCAGCAGTTACTCGGCGGGAGGCTTTTGGGAGCAGTACTTC | CASSYSAGGFWEQYF
TRBJ2-3 | - | - | TRBV11-2 | TGTGCCAGCAGCTTAGTTGTGGGCACAGATACGCAGTATTTT | CASSLVVGTDTQYF
TRBJ1-5 | TRBD1 | - | TRBV7-2 | TGTGCCAGCAGCCCCATGGCAGGGGGCAGTCCGAATCAGCCCCAGCATTTT | CASSPMAGGSPNQPQHF
TRBJ1-1 | - | few | TRBV7-9 | TGCGCCAGCAACCAGGCACGCGGTGGGAACACTGAAGCTTTCTTT | CASNQARGGNTEAFF
TRBJ2-7 | - | - | TRBV20-1 | TGCAGTACCGTGAGGGGCAACTACGAGCAGTACTTC | CSTVRGNYEQYF
TRBJ1-5 | - | - | TRBV12-3/TRBV12-4 | TGTGCCAGCAGTTTAATGGAAGGGAATCAGCCCCAGCATTTT | CASSLMEGNQPQHF
TRBJ1-5 | TRBD1 | - | TRBV10-3 | TGTGCCATCAGTTCAACAGGGGGCTGGAGCAATCAGCCCCAGCATTTT | CAISSTGGWSNQPQHF
TRBJ1-2 | TRBD1 | few | TRBV10-3 | TGTGCCACGCGGGGACAGGCCAACTATGGCTACACCTTC | CATRGQANYGYTF
TRBJ1-2 | TRBD1 | few | TRBV6-5 | TGTGCCAGCACCAAGACAGGGGGCGCGACCGGCTACACCTTC | CASTKTGGATGYTF
TRBJ2-7 | TRBD2 | many | TRBV7-2 | TGTGCCAGCAGCTTAGATGATAGCGGGGACCACGAGCAGTACTTC | CASSLDDSGDHEQYF
TRBJ1-1 | TRBD1 | few | TRBV6-5 | TGTGCCAGCAGTCAGACAGGGGAGTGGAGCACTGAAGCTTTCTTT | CASSQTGEWSTEAFF
TRBJ1-4 | TRBD1 | - | TRBV4-3 | TGCGCCAGAACCCGGGACAGCCTAGAAAAACTGTTTTTT | CARTRDSLEKLFF
TRBJ2-5 | TRBD1 | - | TRBV7-2 | TGTGCCAGCAGCACCCCAAACAGGGGGTTAGAGACCCAGTACTTC | CASSTPNRGLETQYF
TRBJ2-7 | - | - | TRBV6-6 | TGTGCCAGCAGTCAGACAAAAACAATTAACGAGCAGTACTTC | CASSQTKTINEQYF
TRBJ1-2 | - | few | TRBV20-1 | TGCAGTGCTAGAGATTACGTAGGCGACTATGGCTACACCTTC | CSARDYVGDYGYTF
TRBJ2-7 | TRBD1 | many | TRBV7-9 | TGTGCCAGCAGCGCCAATGCCGAGACAGGGTTGACCTACGAGCAGTACTTC | CASSANAETGLTYEQYF
TRBJ1-1 | - | - | TRBV5-1 | TGCGCCAGCAGTCCCTTTGGTCAGGGGAGGACTGAAGCTTTCTTT | CASSPFGQGRTEAFF
TRBJ1-5 | - | - | TRBV19 | TGTGCCAGTACAGGGGACCGACAGCCCCAGCATTTT | CASTGDRQPQHF
TRBJ1-1 | - | few | TRBV6-5 | TGTGCCAGCAGTCAGGGGCCCCAGAACACTGAAGCTTTCTTT | CASSQGPQNTEAFF
TRBJ1-5 | - | - | TRBV29-1 | TGCAGCGTATCGGACACGATTAATCAGCCCCAGCATTTT | CSVSDTINQPQHF
TRBJ1-1 | - | - | TRBV19 | TGTGCCAGCCTATCAGGGTCTACTGAAGCTTTCTTT | CASLSGSTEAFF
TRBJ1-2 | TRBD1 | - | TRBV7-2 | TGTGCCAGCAGCTTGAGGACAGGGGGTAGGGATGGCTACACCTTC | CASSLRTGGRDGYTF
TRBJ1-1 | - | - | TRBV7-2 | TGTGCCAGCAGCTTAACTTCCCCCGAAGCTTTCTTT | CASSLTSPEAFF
TRBJ1-2 | - | many | TRBV7-2 | TGTGCCAGCAGCTTAGCTCACAGTCGTGGCTACACCTTC | CASSLAHSRGYTF